This T cell receptor beta chain was identified during a study of T-cell memory formation after mild COVID-19. Study as a whole: Largely, the TCR clusters proved donor specific.

V was pared by 5 bases and J by 5 bases, with 19 bases between. Germline loops: CDR1 SGHTA, CDR2 FQGNSA. This CDR3 spans 15 amino acids. This clonotype was counted at least ten times. TCRdb used MiXCR to reprocess the 5' RACE reads, holding one entry per CDR3 protein. Found here are some 50,000 distinct CDR3 sequences, 25% to 35% of them singletons; the top ten hold roughly two fifths. V gene TRBV7-2 combines with J gene TRBJ2-7, with a possible D match to TRBD2 (6 bases). Sample: PBMCs or a T cell subset sorted from them (not recorded which). This sequence originates from a man younger than 35 who had mild COVID-19 (a few samples of this study predate the infection). Cell type and time point are not known. The DNA for the CDR3 is TGTGCCAGCAGCCCTTTACCCGGCGGGACCGACGAGCAGTACTTC. It is translated as CASSPLPGGTDEQYF.